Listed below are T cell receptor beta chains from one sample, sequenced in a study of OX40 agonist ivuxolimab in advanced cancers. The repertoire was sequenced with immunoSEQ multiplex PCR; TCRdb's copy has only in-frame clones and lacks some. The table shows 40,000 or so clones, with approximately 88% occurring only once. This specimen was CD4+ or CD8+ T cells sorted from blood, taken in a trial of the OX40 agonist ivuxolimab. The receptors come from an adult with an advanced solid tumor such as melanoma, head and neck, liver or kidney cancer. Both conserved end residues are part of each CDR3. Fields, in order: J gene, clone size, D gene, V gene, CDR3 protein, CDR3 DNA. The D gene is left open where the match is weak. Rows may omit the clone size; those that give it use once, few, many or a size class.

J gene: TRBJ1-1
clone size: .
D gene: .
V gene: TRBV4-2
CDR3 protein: CASSFGYEAFF
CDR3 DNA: TGTGCCAGCAGCTTTGGGTATGAAGCTTTCTTT

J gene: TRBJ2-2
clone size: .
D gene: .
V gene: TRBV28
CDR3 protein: CASSEQGAGELFF
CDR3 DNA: TGTGCCAGCAGTGAACAGGGAGCCGGGGAGCTGTTTTTT

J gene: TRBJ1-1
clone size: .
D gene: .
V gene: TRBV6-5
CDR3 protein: CASREQEFTEAFF
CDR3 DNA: TGTGCCAGCAGAGAACAGGAATTCACTGAAGCTTTCTTT

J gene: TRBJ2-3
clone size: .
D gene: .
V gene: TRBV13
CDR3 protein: CASSLKGSTDTQYF
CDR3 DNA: TGTGCCAGCAGCTTAAAGGGGAGCACAGATACGCAGTATTTT

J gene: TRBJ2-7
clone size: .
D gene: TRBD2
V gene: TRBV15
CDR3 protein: CATSRAFGASGTYEQYF
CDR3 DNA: TGTGCCACCAGCAGAGCTTTCGGGGCTAGCGGAACCTACGAGCAGTACTTC

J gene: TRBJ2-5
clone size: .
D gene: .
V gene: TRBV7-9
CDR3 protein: CASSLVAAGVGETQYF
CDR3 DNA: TGTGCCAGCAGCTTAGTAGCGGCAGGGGTGGGAGAGACCCAGTACTTC

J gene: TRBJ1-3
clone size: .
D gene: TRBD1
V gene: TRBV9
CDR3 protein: CASSVDTGAGGNTIYF
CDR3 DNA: TGTGCCAGCAGCGTGGACACAGGGGCCGGAGGAAACACCATATATTTT

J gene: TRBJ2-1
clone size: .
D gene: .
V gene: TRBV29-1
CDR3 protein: CSASWATSSYNEQFF
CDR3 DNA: TGCAGCGCCTCTTGGGCTACCTCCTCCTACAATGAGCAGTTCTTC

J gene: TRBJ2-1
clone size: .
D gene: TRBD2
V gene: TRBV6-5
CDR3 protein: CASSYRGGDNEQFF
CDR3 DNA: TGTGCCAGCAGTTATCGGGGAGGGGACAATGAGCAGTTCTTC

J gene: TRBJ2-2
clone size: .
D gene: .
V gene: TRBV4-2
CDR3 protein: CASSSSSGYTGELFF
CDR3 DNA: TGTGCCAGCAGCTCCTCGTCAGGGTACACCGGGGAGCTGTTTTTT

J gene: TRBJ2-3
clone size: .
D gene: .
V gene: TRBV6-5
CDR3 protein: CASSYSKPTDTQYF
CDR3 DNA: TGTGCCAGCAGTTACTCGAAACCCACAGATACGCAGTATTTT

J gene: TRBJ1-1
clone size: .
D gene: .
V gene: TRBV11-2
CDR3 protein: CASSADRNTEAFF
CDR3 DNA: TGTGCCAGCAGCGCAGACAGGAACACTGAAGCTTTCTTT

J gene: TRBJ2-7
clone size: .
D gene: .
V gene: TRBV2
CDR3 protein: CASSRDGVREQYF
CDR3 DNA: TGTGCCAGCAGCCGGGACGGGGTTCGCGAGCAGTACTTC

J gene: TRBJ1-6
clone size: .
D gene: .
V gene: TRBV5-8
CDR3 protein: CASSLDGGSNSPLHF
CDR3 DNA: TGTGCCAGCAGCTTGGATGGGGGGTCAAATTCACCCCTCCACTTT

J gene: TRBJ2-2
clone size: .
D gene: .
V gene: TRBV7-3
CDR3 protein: CASSLIVAPNTGELFF
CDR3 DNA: TGTGCCAGCAGCTTAATTGTGGCTCCGAACACCGGGGAGCTGTTTTTT

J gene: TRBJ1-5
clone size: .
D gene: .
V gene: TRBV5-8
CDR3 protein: CASSLGGRDQPQHF
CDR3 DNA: TGTGCCAGCAGCTTGGGTGGGAGGGATCAGCCCCAGCATTTT

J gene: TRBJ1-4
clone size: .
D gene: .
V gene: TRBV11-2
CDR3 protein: CASSTSPGQSNEKLFF
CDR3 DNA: TGTGCCAGCAGCACCTCCCCCGGACAGTCTAATGAAAAACTGTTTTTT

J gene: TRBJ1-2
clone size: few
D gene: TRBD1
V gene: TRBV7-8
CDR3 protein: CASSLRDSYGYTF
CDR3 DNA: TGTGCCAGCAGCCTCCGGGACAGCTATGGCTACACCTTC

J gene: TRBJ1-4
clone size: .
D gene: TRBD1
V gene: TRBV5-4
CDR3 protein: CASSLSPGQHGEQLFF
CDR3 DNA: TGTGCCAGCAGCCTCTCACCGGGACAGCATGGGGAGCAACTGTTTTTT

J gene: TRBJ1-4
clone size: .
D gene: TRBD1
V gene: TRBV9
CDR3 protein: CASSRSGTANEKLFF
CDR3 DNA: TGTGCCAGCAGCCGTTCCGGGACAGCTAATGAAAAACTGTTTTTT

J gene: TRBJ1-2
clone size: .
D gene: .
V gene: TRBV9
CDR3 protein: CASSTRVKEDGYTF
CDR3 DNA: TGTGCCAGCAGCACCAGGGTAAAAGAGGATGGCTACACCTTC

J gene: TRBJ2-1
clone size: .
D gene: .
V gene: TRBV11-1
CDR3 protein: CASSPTRWNEQFF
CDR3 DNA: TGTGCCAGCAGCCCGACGAGGTGGAATGAGCAGTTCTTC

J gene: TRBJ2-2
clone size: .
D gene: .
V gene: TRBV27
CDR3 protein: CASSFATANTGELFF
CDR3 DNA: TGTGCCAGCAGTTTCGCGACAGCGAACACCGGGGAGCTGTTTTTT

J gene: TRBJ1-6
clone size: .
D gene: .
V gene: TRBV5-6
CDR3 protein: CASSAHRVNYNSPLHF
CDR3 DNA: TGTGCCAGCAGCGCCCACAGGGTAAACTATAATTCACCCCTCCACTTT

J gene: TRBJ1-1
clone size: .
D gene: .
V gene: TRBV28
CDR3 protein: CASLIYSDLNTEAFF
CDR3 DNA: TGTGCCAGCCTGATTTATTCAGACTTGAACACTGAAGCTTTCTTT

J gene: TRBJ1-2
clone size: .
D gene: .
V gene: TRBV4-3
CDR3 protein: CASSQDFGAFGYTF
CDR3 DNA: TGCGCCAGCAGCCAAGATTTCGGGGCTTTTGGCTACACCTTC

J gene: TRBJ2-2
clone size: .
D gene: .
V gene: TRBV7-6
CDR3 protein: CASKRPGGPTGELFF
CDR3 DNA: TGTGCCAGCAAACGTCCAGGAGGGCCCACCGGGGAGCTGTTTTTT

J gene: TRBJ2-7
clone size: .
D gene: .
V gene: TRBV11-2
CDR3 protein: CATEHGGHTYEQYF
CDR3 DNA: TGTGCCACCGAACACGGGGGTCATACCTACGAGCAGTACTTC

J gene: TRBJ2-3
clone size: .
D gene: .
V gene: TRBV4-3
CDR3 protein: CASSQDDTSRVDTQYF
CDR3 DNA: TGCGCCAGCAGCCAAGATGACACGTCAAGGGTGGATACGCAGTATTTT

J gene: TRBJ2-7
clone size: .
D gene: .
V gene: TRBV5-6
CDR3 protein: CASSLNYEQYF
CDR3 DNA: TGTGCCAGCAGCTTAAACTACGAGCAGTACTTC

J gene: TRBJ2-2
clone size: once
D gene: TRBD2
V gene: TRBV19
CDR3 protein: CASSIASGGATGELFF
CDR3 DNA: TGTGCCAGTAGTATCGCGAGCGGGGGGGCGACCGGGGAGCTGTTTTTT

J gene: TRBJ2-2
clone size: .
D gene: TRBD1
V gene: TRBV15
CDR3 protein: CATSSPFRGLSNTGELFF
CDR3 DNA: TGTGCCACCAGCAGCCCATTCAGGGGGCTCTCGAACACCGGGGAGCTGTTTTTT

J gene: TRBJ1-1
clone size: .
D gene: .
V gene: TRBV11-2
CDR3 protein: CASSLGQISTEAFF
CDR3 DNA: TGTGCCAGCAGCTTAGGGCAGATCAGCACTGAAGCTTTCTTT